Following are 13 T cell receptor beta chains from one sample sequenced in a study of T cells in tuberculosis. Using immunoSEQ multiplex PCR, the repertoire was profiled, and TCRdb retains in-frame clones only, with some absent. The sample shows 20,000 to 25,000 clones, about 97% of them seen only once. Sequences were obtained from PBMCs. These receptors originate from a donor between 10 and 35 years old with latent tuberculosis or without tuberculosis infection.

The rearrangement joins TRBV19 to TRBJ2-1; 7 bases fit TRBD2. This CDR3 region has 14 residues. Germline V gene data show CDR1 as LNHDA and CDR2 as SQIVND (reference sequence). V was clipped by 7 bases and J by 9 bases; unmatched bases: 12. Written as DNA, the CDR3 is TGTGCCAGTACAGGCGGGAGTGAAAGGAGTGAGCAGTTCTTC. It encodes CASTGGSERSEQFF.

The chain is built from TRBV10-2 and TRBJ2-1; TRBD2 aligns across 11 bases. Germline V gives CDR1 WSHSY, CDR2 SAAADI. The V gene end was trimmed by 3 bases and the J gene end by 7 bases; junction bases not matched to a gene: 8. The CDR3 has 16 amino acids. This CDR3 reads CASSELAGGPPNEQFF. The CDR3 DNA follows: TGCGCCAGCAGTGAATTAGCGGGGGGGCCCCCGAATGAGCAGTTCTTC.

The rearrangement uses TRBV2 and TRBJ2-1; D gene unclear. Germline-derived CDR1 and CDR2 are SNHLY and FYNNEI. The CDR3 has 14 residues. V lost 4 bases and J 6 bases, leaving 13 bases between the germline ends. In DNA form, the CDR3 reads TGTGCCAGCAGTGCCAACGAGCGTTCCAATGAGCAGTTCTTC. Translated: CASSANERSNEQFF.

This chain links TRBV4-1 with TRBJ1-5; 9 bases align to TRBD1. Germline values: CDR1 MGHRA, CDR2 YSYEKL. V was clipped by 4 bases and J by 4 bases; unmatched bases: 11. This CDR3 is 17 amino acids long. In DNA, the CDR3 is TGCGCCAGCAGCCCTCGGGACAGGGAGTATGGAAATCAGCCCCAGCATTTT. Protein: CASSPRDREYGNQPQHF.

This clone was counted once. The genes are TRBV27 and TRBJ1-2; TRBD1 is a possible D gene (5 bases). The CDR3 spans 14 residues. Germline CDR1 is MNHEY and CDR2 is SMNVEV (reference sequence). Between the trimmed V and J ends, which lost 5 bases and 6 bases, there was a span of 16 bases. The CDR3 sequence: CASSPTLGGNGYTF. CDR3 nucleotide sequence: TGTGCCAGCAGTCCCACCCTGGGGGGAAATGGCTACACCTTC.

V and J are TRBV5-1 and TRBJ1-1, with D possibly being TRBD1 (6 bases). The CDR3 totals 11 residues. V was cut by 7 bases and J by 8 bases, with 12 bases left in between. The V gene's germline CDR1 is SGHRS and CDR2 YFSETQ. This CDR3 reads CASSEGTEAFF. CDR3 DNA sequence: TGCGCCAGCTCAGAAGGGACAGAAGCTTTCTTT.

This chain connects TRBV7-9 to TRBJ1-1, with a tentative D call TRBD1 (6 bases). The CDR3 has 15 residues. The ends were cut back, 3 bases at V and 1 base at J, with 12 bases in the middle. Looked up from germline, CDR1 is SEHNR and CDR2 is FQNEAQ (reference sequence). The CDR3 here is CASSLTGHPNTEAFF. The CDR3 DNA follows: TGTGCCAGCAGCTTGACGGGACATCCGAACACTGAAGCTTTCTTT.

The chain links TRBV1 to TRBJ2-3; the table's D call TRBD2 went unverified against the DNA. TRBV1 is flagged as a pseudogene. This CDR3 has 16 residues. CDR3 nucleotide sequence: TGCACCAGCAGCCAAACACTAGCGGGAGGGCCTGATACGCAGTATTTT. Translating gives CTSSQTLAGGPDTQYF.

This rearrangement joins TRBV7-8 to TRBJ1-1, with unresolved D. V was shortened by 3 bases and J by 2 bases, with 16 bases between the two germline ends. CDR1 is SGHVS, CDR2 FQNEAQ, per germline. This CDR3 contains 16 residues. CDR3 region: CASSFPKARGNTEAFF. The CDR3 nucleotides are TGTGCCAGCAGCTTCCCTAAAGCCCGGGGAAACACTGAAGCTTTCTTT.

The gene calls are TRBV11-2 and TRBJ1-3; D gene uncertain. V dropped 4 bases and J dropped 0 bases, with 10 bases sitting between them. Germline V CDR1 and CDR2: SGHAT, FQNNGV. The CDR3 is 15 residues long. For the CDR3, the DNA is TGTGCCAGCAGCTACGGGATCAACTCTGGAAACACCATATATTTT. It encodes CASSYGINSGNTIYF.

The chain employs TRBV4-3 and TRBJ2-1; 8 bases match TRBD1. The ends lost 2 bases at V and 8 bases at J; junction bases unmatched: 5. CDR3 size: 14 residues. Germline V lookup: CDR1 LGHNA, CDR2 YSLEER. The CDR3 DNA sequence: TGCGCCAGCAGCCAAAGGACAGGGCCATATGAGCAGTTCTTC. This sequence encodes CASSQRTGPYEQFF.

The J gene is TRBJ2-1, the V gene TRBV7-9; 7 bases align to TRBD1. The J segment lost 3 bases and the V segment lost 2 bases, leaving 10 bases of the junction unmatched. This CDR3 has 17 amino acids. Germline-derived CDR1 and CDR2 are SEHNR and FQNEAQ (reference sequence). CDR3 amino acids: CASSLFLWDRRYNEQFF. The CDR3 DNA sequence: TGTGCCAGCAGCTTATTCCTCTGGGACAGACGCTACAATGAGCAGTTCTTC.

This clone was recorded only once. This chain links TRBV27 with TRBJ1-5; 9 bases line up with TRBD1. The CDR3 consists of 14 residues. Germline V gene lookup returns CDR1 MNHEY and CDR2 SMNVEV (reference sequence). V dropped 4 bases and J dropped 4; count of bases not matched to a gene: 2. The CDR3: CASSSGTGNQPQHF. The CDR3 DNA reads TGTGCCAGCAGTTCCGGGACAGGGAATCAGCCCCAGCATTTT.